The 10 T cell receptor beta chains below all came from one sample that was sequenced in a study of T cells in Graves' hyperthyroidism and ophthalmopathy. TCR beta CDR3 sequences were amplified from RNA transcripts. When the TCR CDR3 underwent first-round RT-PCR, the HTBI primer set was used. TCRdb passed the multiplex PCR reads through MiXCR, listing each CDR3 protein once. The data contain fewer than 550,000 distinct CDR3 sequences, approximately 24% of them singletons. Input material: blood. The receptors derive from a woman aged 25 to 39 with Graves' ophthalmopathy.

Comment on this clonotype: The germline gene is not matched at one end of the junction; a read error may be the cause. V gene TRBV12-3 or TRBV12-4 combines with J gene TRBJ1-2; 8 bases map to TRBD1. The CDR3 length is 13 residues. The CDR3 region is CASSLTGQGGYIF. The CDR3 DNA reads TGTGCCAGCAGTTTGACCGGACAGGGCGGCTACATCTTC.

This clonotype came up many times. The chain is built from TRBV11-2 and TRBJ2-7, with D tentatively TRBD1 (6 bases). Germline loops: CDR1 SGHAT, CDR2 FQNNGV. The CDR3 runs 11 residues. V was trimmed by 1 base and J by 9 bases, leaving 7 bases between them. CDR3 protein: CASSLGRGQYF. In DNA form, the CDR3 reads TGTGCCAGCAGCTTAGGCAGGGGGCAGTACTTC.

This chain joins TRBV6-5 and TRBJ2-7, with D perhaps matching TRBD1 (5 bases). Germline V gene data show CDR1 as MNHEY and CDR2 as SVGAGI. Trimming left V 0 bases short and J 7 bases short, with 13 bases between. The CDR3 loop spans 14 amino acids. In DNA form, the CDR3 reads TGTGCCAGCAGTTACTCGAGTAAGGGGAAAGAGCAGTACTTC. Translated: CASSYSSKGKEQYF.

At least ten counts were recorded for this clonotype. V is TRBV18 and J is TRBJ1-1; tentatively, D is TRBD1 (5 bases). Germline CDR1 and CDR2: KGHSH and LQKENI. This CDR3 is 12 amino acids long. V dropped 2 bases and J dropped 6 bases, with 7 bases sitting between them. The CDR3 coding sequence is TGTGCCAGCTCACCAAAGGGGCCTGAAGCTTTCTTT. Protein: CASSPKGPEAFF.

This clonotype showed up many times. One end of the junction is discordant with germline, which a read error may explain. The J gene is TRBJ2-6, the V gene TRBV12-5; perhaps TRBD1 as D (5 bases). The CDR3 loop spans 12 amino acids. Per the germline V gene, CDR1 is LGHNT and CDR2 is FRNRAP. The CDR3 protein is CASGLAEIIDSF. CDR3 coding DNA: TGTGCTAGTGGTTTGGCCGAGATTATAGACAGCTTC. The complete variable domain, with remaining parts taken from reference TRBV12-5 and TRBJ2-6, reads DARVTQTPRHKVTEMGQEVTMRCQPILGHNTVFWYRQTMMQGLELLAYFRNRAPLDDSGMPKDRFSAEMPDATLATLKIQPSEPRDSAVYFCASGLAEIIDSFGAGSRLTVL.

This clonotype was detected ten times or more. The rearrangement joins TRBV7-9 to TRBJ1-1; the D is unclear. V gave up 5 bases and J gave up 6 bases, with 10 bases separating them. CDR1 and CDR2 from the germline V gene are SEHNR and FQNEAQ (reference sequence). There are 12 residues in the CDR3. CDR3 sequence (DNA): TGTGCCAGCAGCATCCGCTTCCCTGAAGCTTTCTTT. This translates into CASSIRFPEAFF.

The table lists this clonotype with many counts. The CDR3 loop is CASSPGDKSSYEQYF. In DNA, the CDR3 is TGTGCCAGCAGTCCAGGGGACAAAAGCTCCTACGAGCAGTACTTC. V usage is TRBV28 and J usage is TRBJ2-7; tentatively, D is TRBD1 (6 bases). V lost 5 bases and J 0 bases, leaving 14 bases between the germline ends. Germline V lookup: CDR1 MDHEN, CDR2 SYDVKM. The CDR3 length is 15 residues.

Turning to this clonotype: This could be a read error, since a much larger clone is one nucleotide away. The chain carries TRBV7-9 and TRBJ1-2, with 7 bases identical to TRBD1. This CDR3 is built from 14 residues. Unmatched junction bases numbered 6, after V lost 4 bases and J lost 4 bases. Germline V gene data show CDR1 as SEHNR and CDR2 as FQNEAQ (reference sequence). CDR3 amino acids: CASSSGQEAYGYTF. As DNA, the CDR3 is TGTGCCAGCAGCTCCGGACAGGAGGCCTATGGCTACACCTTC.

This clonotype appeared many times. V gene TRBV2 combines with J gene TRBJ2-7; tentative D call: TRBD2 (6 bases). The ends were cut back, 7 bases at V and 11 bases at J, with 21 bases in the middle. The length of the CDR3 is 13 residues. Germline CDR1 is SNHLY and CDR2 is FYNNEI. CDR3 sequence reads: CASTPAGPPLKYF. The CDR3, as DNA: TGTGCCAGCACCCCCGCGGGGCCCCCTTTGAAGTACTTC.

In its sample, this clonotype was seen many times. This chain joins TRBV29-1 and TRBJ2-2; 7 bases align to TRBD1. This CDR3 spans 12 amino acids. Trimming cost V 7 bases and J 8 bases; bases outside gene matches: 7. Germline loops: CDR1 SQVTM, CDR2 ANQGSEA. CDR3 in amino acids: CSGTGVKGELFF. The CDR3 nucleotides read TGCAGCGGAACAGGGGTGAAAGGGGAGCTGTTTTTT.